The 26 T cell receptor beta chains below all came from one sample that was sequenced in a study of blood T cells in healthy people across ages. A second roughly 6 to 11 cycle PCR used barcoded and J-beta primers. One entry per CDR3 protein results from TCRdb running MiXCR on the 5' RACE reads. The sample yields 650,000 to 1,000,000 distinct CDR3 sequences, around 36% seen once. The sample taken for sequencing was blood. These receptors originate from a man between 18 and 35 years old in good health.

The chain carries TRBV5-1 and TRBJ2-7; perhaps D is TRBD1 or TRBD2 (5 bases each). CDR1 is SGHRS and CDR2 is YFSETQ in the germline V gene. Trimming left V 4 bases short and J 7 bases short, with 18 bases between. The CDR3 extends over 14 amino acids. CDR3 residues: CASSPGTGGDEQYF. CDR3 sequence (DNA): TGCGCCAGCAGCCCGGGGACCGGCGGCGATGAGCAGTACTTC.

Of note for this clonotype: It may be a read error: a sequence one base away is much more abundant. The rearrangement uses TRBV6-6 and TRBJ2-1; 7 positions match TRBD2. This CDR3 has 13 amino acids. The germline V gene encodes CDR1 MNHNY and CDR2 SVGAGI (reference sequence). CDR3 amino acids: CASNPGLVNGQFF. CDR3 DNA: TGTGCCAGCAATCCTGGACTAGTCAATGGGCAGTTCTTC.

This clonotype has just a few counts. This chain connects TRBV20-1 to TRBJ1-3, with D possibly TRBD1 on 5 matching bases. The CDR3 extends over 14 amino acids. Germline V lookup: CDR1 DFQATT, CDR2 SNEGSKA (reference sequence). The germline V and J ends were trimmed by 3 bases and 4 bases, with 13 bases remaining between them. CDR3 nucleotides: TGCAGTGCTAGCGGGGGACGTTACGGAAACACCATATATTTT. This sequence encodes CSASGGRYGNTIYF.

The chain recombines TRBV20-1 with TRBJ2-4; D could derive from TRBD1 or TRBD2 (6 bases each). CDR1 and CDR2 (germline): DFQATT, SNEGSKA (reference sequence). With 8 bases removed from V and 3 bases from J, the gap between germline ends came to 17 bases. The CDR3 sequence is 14 residues long. The CDR3 spells CSLGGRRGKNIQYF. CDR3 nucleotide sequence: TGCAGTCTAGGGGGGAGGAGGGGCAAAAACATTCAGTACTTC.

This chain joins TRBV4-3 and TRBJ1-5; D ambiguous. This CDR3 has 16 amino acids. Per germline, CDR1 LGHNA and CDR2 YSLEER. The V gene lost 0 bases and the J gene lost 8 bases, with 17 bases spanning the gap. For the CDR3, the DNA is TGCGCCAGCAGCCAAGATTTTAGCAGGATGTCTGAGCCCCAGCATTTT. Amino acid sequence: CASSQDFSRMSEPQHF.

As to this clonotype: At one of its ends the junction is not consistent with the germline gene, which may arise from a read error. This chain uses TRBV20-1 with TRBJ2-5, with D uncertain. This CDR3 region has 13 residues. Looked up from germline, CDR1 is DFQATT and CDR2 is SNEGSKA (reference sequence). CDR3 residues: CSAGDRRQETQYF. CDR3 sequence (DNA): TGCAGTGCTGGAGACCGGCGCCAAGAGACCCAGTACTTC.

Ten or more counts support this clonotype. The rearrangement links TRBV5-1 to TRBJ2-5; tentatively, D is TRBD2 (5 bases). CDR1 and CDR2 (germline): SGHRS, YFSETQ. The CDR3 covers 12 residues. V was pared by 10 bases and J by 3 bases, with 13 bases between. CDR3 nucleotide sequence: TGCGCCTCTCGCGGGCTGAAAGAGACCCAGTACTTC. Translation gives CASRGLKETQYF.

The gene calls are TRBV10-3 and TRBJ1-5; D is perhaps TRBD1 (5 bases). Trimming removed 2 bases at V and 7 bases at J, with 12 bases between. CDR1 is ENHRY, CDR2 SYGVKD, per germline. The CDR3 runs 14 residues. Here the CDR3 DNA reads TGTGCCATCAGTGAGAATTTCCGGGGCCAGCCCCAGCATTTT. Translating gives CAISENFRGQPQHF.

V gene TRBV4-3 combines with J gene TRBJ2-2; the D gene could be TRBD1 or TRBD2 (6 bases each). V shed 0 bases and J shed 8 bases, with 13 bases lying between them. Germline CDR1 is LGHNA and CDR2 is YSLEER. The CDR3 sequence is 15 residues long. The CDR3 DNA follows: TGCGCCAGCAGCCAAGATCGGAGGGGGTCTGGGGAGCTGTTTTTT. This sequence encodes CASSQDRRGSGELFF.

This chain joins TRBV12-3 or TRBV12-4 and TRBJ2-1, with D possibly matching TRBD1 (6 bases). Trimming stripped 6 bases from V and 8 bases from J, with 20 bases between. The CDR3 is 15 amino acids. CDR3 in DNA: TGTGCCAGCAGCCGACCGGGCCCCAAGGGGGATGAGCAGTTCTTC. It specifies CASSRPGPKGDEQFF.

V usage is TRBV28 and J usage is TRBJ1-4; D gene ambiguous. Germline V gene lookup returns CDR1 MDHEN and CDR2 SYDVKM. The CDR3 is 17 residues long. Trimming removed 3 bases at V and 8 bases at J, with 22 bases between. The CDR3 loop is CASSFADGEPGYEKLFF. The CDR3 coding sequence is TGTGCCAGCAGTTTCGCAGATGGGGAGCCGGGGTACGAAAAACTGTTTTTT.

CDR3 in amino acids: CASSRGGGDYGYTF. In nucleotides, the CDR3 is TGTGCCAGCAGTCGGGGGGGCGGAGACTATGGCTACACCTTC. The gene calls are TRBV6-5 and TRBJ1-2; D is possibly TRBD1 (6 bases). Germline loops: CDR1 MNHEY, CDR2 SVGAGI. This CDR3 spans 14 amino acids. The V end was cut by 5 bases, the J end by 3 bases, with 13 bases between.

This chain's CDR3 is CASSPKVRNNEQFF. In DNA, the CDR3 is TGCGCCAGCAGCCCGAAGGTAAGGAACAATGAGCAGTTCTTC. This sequence joins TRBV4-1 and TRBJ2-1; unclear D gene. Trimming removed 4 bases at V and 5 bases at J, with 12 bases between. This CDR3 has 14 residues. Germline V gene sequence: CDR1 MGHRA, CDR2 YSYEKL.

V usage is TRBV5-1 and J usage is TRBJ2-1; TRBD1 is a possible D gene (6 bases). Deletions cut 6 bases from V and 10 bases from J, with 17 bases between. The CDR3 extends over 13 amino acids. The germline V gene encodes CDR1 SGHRS and CDR2 YFSETQ. The DNA for the CDR3 is TGCGCCAGCACTGCAGGGGTTGAGGGGGAGCAGTTCTTC. This gives the protein CASTAGVEGEQFF.

This chain joins TRBV29-1 and TRBJ2-7; 10 nucleotides agree with TRBD1. Germline lookup yields CDR1 SQVTM and CDR2 ANQGSEA. The trim removed 3 bases at V and 4 bases at J, leaving 3 bases unmatched. The CDR3 contains 13 residues. CDR3 bases: TGCAGCGTTGAGGGGACAGGGGCGTACGAGCAGTACTTC. This codes for CSVEGTGAYEQYF.

The chain carries TRBV4-1 and TRBJ2-5; TRBD1 matches at 8 bases. Germline V gene data show CDR1 as MGHRA and CDR2 as YSYEKL. Losses at the gene ends were 3 bases for V and 1 base for J; bases not matched to a gene: 7. The CDR3 contains 16 residues. CDR3 coding DNA: TGCGCCAGCAGCCATCCGGGACAGGCCCTCCAAGAGACCCAGTACTTC. Protein sequence: CASSHPGQALQETQYF.

The sample holds many counts of this clonotype. V usage is TRBV29-1 and J usage is TRBJ2-7; TRBD2 matches at 7 bases. CDR1 is SQVTM and CDR2 is ANQGSEA in the germline V gene. The CDR3 is 13 residues long. V gave up 4 bases and J gave up 3 bases; unmatched junction bases: 6. The CDR3 coding sequence is TGCAGCGTTGGTGGGAGGGGCGGCTACGAGCAGTACTTC. Protein: CSVGGRGGYEQYF.

V is TRBV20-1 and J is TRBJ1-4; D unresolved. The V gene lost 4 bases and the J gene lost 8 bases, with 11 bases spanning the gap. CDR3 length: 12 residues. CDR1 is DFQATT, CDR2 SNEGSKA, per germline (reference sequence). The CDR3 coding sequence is TGCAGTGCTATGCGTGTGGGCGAAAAACTGTTTTTT. Protein sequence: CSAMRVGEKLFF.

At least ten counts were recorded for this clonotype. V usage is TRBV28 and J usage is TRBJ2-6; TRBD1 aligns across 7 bases. V trimming: 5 bases; J trimming: 0 bases; junction bases outside the gene matches: 4. Germline loops: CDR1 MDHEN, CDR2 SYDVKM. CDR3 size: 16 residues. Written as DNA, the CDR3 is TGTGCCAGCAGTCTCACAGGGGACTCTGGGGCCAACGTCCTGACTTTC. This translates into CASSLTGDSGANVLTF.

This clonotype was observed many times. The chain combines TRBV20-1 with TRBJ1-1; the D gene is possibly TRBD1 (5 bases). The CDR3 consists of 13 residues. Germline-derived CDR1 and CDR2 are DFQATT and SNEGSKA (reference sequence). V lost 6 bases, J lost 2 bases, and 13 bases lay in between. The CDR3 reads CSAVARDNTEAFF. CDR3 coding DNA: TGCAGTGCCGTCGCCAGGGATAACACTGAAGCTTTCTTT.

The chain recombines TRBV4-3 with TRBJ2-3; 7 positions match TRBD1. The CDR3 is 18 amino acids. Germline lookup yields CDR1 LGHNA and CDR2 YSLEER. V dropped 1 base and J dropped 0; count of bases not matched to a gene: 10. DNA for the CDR3: TGCGCCAGCAGCCAAGTGGGGATACAGGGGACCAGCACAGATACGCAGTATTTT. Amino acid sequence: CASSQVGIQGTSTDTQYF.

On this clonotype itself: A clone one base away is much larger, so this may be a read error. This chain links TRBV3-1 with TRBJ2-7, with a possible D match to TRBD2 (7 bases). Trimming stripped 0 bases from V and 7 bases from J, with 13 bases between. The CDR3 consists of 14 residues. Germline V CDR1 and CDR2: LGHDT, YNNKEL (reference sequence). The CDR3 protein is CASSQEGGGCEQYF. The CDR3 nucleotides read TGTGCCAGCAGCCAAGAGGGCGGGGGCTGTGAGCAGTACTTC.

The chain uses TRBV20-1 and TRBJ1-1; D is undetermined. The CDR3 totals 12 residues. Looked up from germline, CDR1 is DFQATT and CDR2 is SNEGSKA (reference sequence). Between the trimmed V and J ends, which lost 8 bases and 5 bases, there was a span of 15 bases. In nucleotides, the CDR3 is TGCAGTACCGGGAAGACCAGTACTGAAGCTTTCTTT. This translates into CSTGKTSTEAFF.

V gene TRBV5-1 combines with J gene TRBJ2-3; TRBD2 is a possible D gene (6 bases). Looked up from germline, CDR1 is SGHRS and CDR2 is YFSETQ. The CDR3 totals 14 residues. The V end was cut by 3 bases, the J end by 3 bases, with 11 bases between. DNA for the CDR3: TGCGCCAGCAGCTGGAGGGCCGGGACAGATACGCAGTATTTT. Protein sequence: CASSWRAGTDTQYF.

The rearrangement links TRBV20-1 to TRBJ2-1, with 7 bases fitting TRBD2. V gave up 1 base and J gave up 5 bases; unmatched junction bases: 5. The CDR3 has 14 amino acids. Germline loops: CDR1 DFQATT, CDR2 SNEGSKA (reference sequence). CDR3 protein: CSARVPGGNNEQFF. DNA of the CDR3: TGCAGTGCTAGAGTTCCGGGGGGAAACAATGAGCAGTTCTTC.

This clonotype turned up a few times. CDR3 sequence (DNA): TGTGCCAGCAGCAAGCGGCTAGCGGCCCCCACAGATACGCAGTATTTT. Translating gives CASSKRLAAPTDTQYF. The chain has TRBV7-8 and TRBJ2-3; TRBD2 matches 7 bases. Germline trimming cut 5 bases from V and 2 bases from J; bases unmatched to any gene: 10. Germline assignment: CDR1 SGHVS and CDR2 FQNEAQ. CDR3 length: 16 amino acids.